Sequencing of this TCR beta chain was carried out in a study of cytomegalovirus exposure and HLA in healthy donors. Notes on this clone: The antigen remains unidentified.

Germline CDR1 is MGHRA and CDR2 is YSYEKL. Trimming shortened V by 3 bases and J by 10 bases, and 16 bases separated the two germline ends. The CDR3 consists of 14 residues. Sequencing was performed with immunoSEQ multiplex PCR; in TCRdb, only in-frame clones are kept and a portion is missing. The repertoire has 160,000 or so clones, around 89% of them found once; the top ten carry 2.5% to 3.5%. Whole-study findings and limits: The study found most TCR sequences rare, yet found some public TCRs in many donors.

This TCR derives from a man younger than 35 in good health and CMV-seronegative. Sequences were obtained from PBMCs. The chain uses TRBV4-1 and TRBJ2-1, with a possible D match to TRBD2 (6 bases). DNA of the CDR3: TGCGCCAGCAGCCACCCCGGCGGGAAAGGGGAGCAGTTCTTC. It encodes CASSHPGGKGEQFF.